This is a list of T cell receptor beta chains from one sample in a study of blood T cell repertoires in COVID-19. TCRdb's table, derived via immunoSEQ multiplex PCR, lists solely in-frame clones and lacks some. The top ten hold more than 40% of the sample, which has about 69,000 clones, nearly 80% seen once. Sample: peripheral blood. All receptors derive from a human donor in a cohort sampled during active COVID-19. Each CDR3 is given with its conserved first and last residue. Each record gives: J gene, V gene, CDR3 protein.

TRBJ2-2	TRBV6-5	CASSSTGELFF
TRBJ2-5	TRBV4-1	CASSPWTGGQETQYF
TRBJ2-7	TRBV16	CASSPRTGGYEQYF
TRBJ1-3	TRBV6-2/TRBV6-3	CASSWTGPLNTIYF
TRBJ2-1	TRBV28	CASSRGGSGVRQFF
TRBJ1-2	TRBV12-3/TRBV12-4	CASRPDTVYGYTF
TRBJ2-7	TRBV10-1	CASSDIAGYEQYF
TRBJ2-7	TRBV28	CASSPPTGVSAYEQYF
TRBJ1-4	TRBV5-4	CASSLGRSNEKLFF
TRBJ2-2	TRBV11-2	CASSLEGRGLAFF
TRBJ2-7	TRBV18	CASSPTPMAEQYF
TRBJ2-1	TRBV19	CASSTTSGAGYDNEQFF
TRBJ2-2	TRBV27	CASSWDRVGTGELFF
TRBJ2-4	TRBV23-1	CASSLDRVELAKNIQYF
TRBJ2-1	TRBV5-1	CASSSGPGQGMDEQFF
TRBJ2-1	TRBV12-3/TRBV12-4	CASTWTKRNEQFF
TRBJ1-3	TRBV7-9	CASSLRTGGNTIYF
TRBJ2-7	TRBV24-1	CATSQLGGNEQYF
TRBJ2-7	TRBV5-1	CASSYSDSLRNYEQYF
TRBJ2-2	TRBV9	CASSVGSGPHTGELFF
TRBJ2-7	TRBV7-8	CASSLGVSYEQYF
TRBJ2-5	TRBV7-9	CASSLRLGALGEETQYF
TRBJ2-7	TRBV20-1	CSASQGGEQYF
TRBJ2-2	TRBV7-9	CASSLRGPLTNTGELFF
TRBJ2-7	TRBV7-9	CASSYGLSEQYF
TRBJ1-3	TRBV7-8	CASSLGGRGAGNTIYF
TRBJ1-1	TRBV28	CASSFKQGAAEAFF
TRBJ2-1	TRBV27	CASSRPPGLATYNEQFF
TRBJ2-2	TRBV28	CASSSDGLAGGMNTGELFF
TRBJ2-7	TRBV19	CASSPYSGSSYEQYF
TRBJ1-2	TRBV19	CASRSQEGANYGYTF
TRBJ1-1	TRBV19	CASIPRRGDTEAFF
TRBJ1-3	TRBV10-2	CASSVTAGNTIYF
TRBJ1-3	TRBV19	CASSRDRRLSGNTIYF
TRBJ2-5	TRBV2	CASSTGTRETQYF
TRBJ2-6	TRBV27	CASMGTGANVLTF
TRBJ2-2	TRBV19	CASRGPGGSTWELFF
TRBJ2-7	TRBV5-6	CASSPGGQGGYEQYF
TRBJ2-7	TRBV18	CASSPPGGSGEQYF